A single sample gave rise to the 31 T cell receptor beta chains below, sequenced in a study of molecular identifiers for immune sequencing clone quantification. TCRdb re-analysed the PCR reads in MiXCR, keeping a single row per CDR3 protein. The data hold some 320,000 distinct CDR3 sequences, with 20% to 25% observed a single time. The sequencing input was naive CD8+ T cells from blood, with Jurkat cell RNA spiked in. Subset in this sample: FACS-sorted CD8+CD4-CCR7+CD45RA+ naive T cells. The receptors were gathered from a human donor in good health. Some libraries in this study had Jurkat cell RNA spiked in.

The table lists this clonotype with many counts. This chain connects TRBV6-5 to TRBJ2-1; 11 bases agree with TRBD2. V lost 5 bases to trimming and J lost 5 bases; unmatched junction nucleotides: 8. Looked up from germline, CDR1 is MNHEY and CDR2 is SVGAGI. There are 16 residues in the CDR3. CDR3 loop: CASSEQLAGEDNEQFF. CDR3 nucleotides: TGTGCCAGCAGTGAACAACTAGCGGGAGAAGACAATGAGCAGTTCTTC.

This clonotype was counted many times. The chain couples TRBV4-2 to TRBJ1-4, with unresolved D. Germline V gene lookup returns CDR1 LGHNA and CDR2 YNFKEQ. The length of the CDR3 is 17 residues. V was pared by 0 bases and J by 0 bases, with 11 bases between. CDR3 in amino acids: CASSQEETPATNEKLFF. Here the CDR3 DNA reads TGTGCCAGCAGCCAAGAAGAGACGCCAGCAACTAATGAAAAACTGTTTTTT.

Regarding this clonotype: A much larger clone is a single base away; this may be a read error. The chain carries TRBV5-6 and TRBJ2-3, with 8 bases fitting TRBD1. Per germline, CDR1 SGHDT and CDR2 YYEEEE. V gave up 4 bases and J gave up 4 bases; unmatched junction bases: 8. This CDR3 region has 15 residues. The CDR3 region has the DNA TGTGCCAGCAGCGCCAGGACAGGGTTGGCAGATACGCAGTATTTT. Amino acid sequence: CASSARTGLADTQYF.

V is TRBV7-9 and J is TRBJ2-5, with a possible D match to TRBD1 (6 bases). V dropped 2 bases and J dropped 1 base, with 11 bases sitting between them. Germline V gene sequence: CDR1 SEHNR, CDR2 FQNEAQ (reference sequence). This CDR3 comprises 15 residues. The CDR3, as DNA: TGTGCCAGCAGCTTACCCCGACAGGCCCAAGAGACCCAGTACTTC. Translating it yields CASSLPRQAQETQYF.

Ten or more counts support this clonotype. This chain uses TRBV6-2 or TRBV6-3 with TRBJ1-1; D unresolved. The CDR3 has 15 residues. Germline V gene data show CDR1 as MNHEY and CDR2 as SVGEGT. V was clipped by 0 bases and J by 3 bases, with 11 bases between them. In DNA form, the CDR3 reads TGTGCCAGCAGTTACTCGTCCCTGCGGGACACTGAAGCTTTCTTT. As protein: CASSYSSLRDTEAFF.

V is TRBV20-1 and J is TRBJ2-7; weak D call: TRBD2 (5 bases). This CDR3 spans 16 amino acids. Trimming took 6 bases from V and 1 from J, leaving 22 bases between them. Germline V gene lookup returns CDR1 DFQATT and CDR2 SNEGSKA (reference sequence). The CDR3: CSADPRPEAASYEQYF. As DNA, the CDR3 is TGCAGTGCAGACCCCCGCCCGGAGGCGGCTTCCTACGAGCAGTACTTC.

This clonotype has just a few counts. The V call is TRBV3-1, the J call TRBJ1-2; 7 bases map to TRBD1. Looked up from germline, CDR1 is LGHDT and CDR2 is YNNKEL (reference sequence). The CDR3 totals 16 residues. V lost 3 bases to trimming and J lost 0 bases; unmatched junction nucleotides: 7. For the CDR3, the DNA is TGTGCCAGCAGCCATCTAATGGGACAGACTAACTATGGCTACACCTTC. This codes for CASSHLMGQTNYGYTF.

The V and J genes are TRBV30 and TRBJ2-1, with a weak D call TRBD2 (6 bases). This CDR3 spans 15 amino acids. V lost 1 base, J lost 8 bases, and 18 bases lay in between. CDR1 is GTSNPN and CDR2 is SVGIG in the germline V gene (reference sequence). CDR3 protein: CAWSEERLGPDEQFF. The CDR3 region has the DNA TGTGCCTGGAGTGAGGAGAGACTAGGCCCCGATGAGCAGTTCTTC.

This clonotype was recorded many times. The chain recombines TRBV2 with TRBJ2-3; D may be TRBD2 (6 bases). The V gene's germline CDR1 is SNHLY and CDR2 FYNNEI. V was clipped by 7 bases and J by 2 bases, with 13 bases between them. The CDR3 totals 14 residues. This CDR3 is CASKLGLYTDTQYF. CDR3 sequence (DNA): TGTGCCAGCAAGCTGGGACTTTACACAGATACGCAGTATTTT.

This clonotype showed up many times. The chain links TRBV19 to TRBJ2-7, with TRBD2 matching 15 bases. CDR3 length: 16 residues. The germline V gene encodes CDR1 LNHDA and CDR2 SQIVND (reference sequence). J was trimmed by 3 bases and V by 5 bases; bases with no gene match: 5. Here the CDR3 DNA reads TGTGCCAGTAGTGCCGGACTAGCGGGAGGGCACTACGAGCAGTACTTC. Translating gives CASSAGLAGGHYEQYF.

This sequence joins TRBV4-3 and TRBJ2-7; D is possibly TRBD2 (5 bases). Trimming took off 0 bases at V and 5 bases at J, with 8 bases between the two ends. Germline CDR1 is LGHNA and CDR2 is YSLEER. This CDR3 spans 13 amino acids. The CDR3 here is CASSQEKGDEQYF. CDR3 sequence (DNA): TGCGCCAGCAGCCAAGAAAAGGGAGACGAGCAGTACTTC.

The table lists this clonotype with a few counts. J is TRBJ2-3 and V is TRBV5-1; perhaps TRBD2 as D (7 bases). V lost 0 bases to trimming and J lost 0 bases, with 20 bases between them. The germline CDR1 and CDR2 sequences are SGHRS and YFSETQ. This CDR3 spans 19 amino acids. The CDR3 coding sequence is TGCGCCAGCAGCTTGGTAGGGGGGGACGTCGTAACTAGCACAGATACGCAGTATTTT. Protein: CASSLVGGDVVTSTDTQYF.

This clonotype occurred many times. The rearrangement uses TRBV7-3 and TRBJ2-5; possibly TRBD2 for D (6 bases). V dropped 6 bases and J dropped 4 bases, with 12 bases sitting between them. The CDR3 runs to 13 residues. Germline V gene lookup returns CDR1 SGHTA and CDR2 FQGTGA. The CDR3 loop reads CASRSYGGETQYF. In DNA, the CDR3 is TGTGCCAGCAGGTCATACGGGGGAGAGACCCAGTACTTC.

This clonotype was counted many times. The chain has TRBV29-1 and TRBJ2-3; the D gene is possibly TRBD1 (6 bases). The V end lost 0 bases, the J end lost 2 bases, and 15 bases lay between the germline ends. The CDR3 has 16 amino acids. Looked up from germline, CDR1 is SQVTM and CDR2 is ANQGSEA. CDR3 region: CSVEELRLGHTDTQYF. The CDR3 DNA sequence: TGCAGCGTTGAAGAATTAAGGCTGGGACACACAGATACGCAGTATTTT.

This clonotype was seen many times. The rearrangement uses TRBV4-3 and TRBJ1-5; D is possibly TRBD1 (5 bases). CDR1 LGHNA and CDR2 YSLEER come from the germline V gene. Trimming removed 0 bases from V and 6 bases from J, with 12 bases in between. The CDR3 contains 15 residues. CDR3 in amino acids: CASSQDRAGTQPQHF. CDR3 DNA: TGCGCCAGCAGCCAAGATCGGGCAGGGACTCAGCCCCAGCATTTT.

Only one count was recorded for this clonotype. The CDR3 ends on some other residue instead of the conserved phenylalanine or tryptophan, so this is likely a read error. The V and J genes are TRBV4-3 and TRBJ1-5, with D tentatively TRBD1 (6 bases). The CDR3 has 17 amino acids. Looked up from germline, CDR1 is LGHNA and CDR2 is YSLEER. V was clipped by 0 bases and J by 6 bases, with 18 bases between them. DNA of the CDR3: TGCGCCAGCAGCCAAGAACGGGGGCTGGGGCTGGGTCAGCCCCAGCATTCT. Amino acids: CASSQERGLGLGQPQHS.

This clonotype appeared many times. CDR3 loop: CASSSRLGGGWADTQYF. DNA for the CDR3: TGTGCCAGCAGCTCCCGACTCGGCGGGGGGTGGGCAGATACGCAGTATTTT. The V and J genes are TRBV7-6 and TRBJ2-3; TRBD2 aligns across 8 bases. The V segment lost 4 bases and the J segment 4 bases; nucleotides outside the gene matches: 13. Germline assignment: CDR1 SGHVS and CDR2 FNYEAQ. The CDR3 spans 17 residues.

This clonotype was seen at least ten times. This chain joins TRBV27 and TRBJ1-5, with TRBD1 matching over 7 bases. This CDR3 has 16 amino acids. Germline V CDR1 and CDR2: MNHEY, SMNVEV (reference sequence). The V gene end was trimmed by 6 bases and the J gene end by 1 base; junction bases not matched to a gene: 9. The DNA for the CDR3 is TGTGCCAGCAGAGATTCCGGGACAGTAAGCAATCAGCCCCAGCATTTT. Residues: CASRDSGTVSNQPQHF.

Comment on this clonotype: An end of the junction does not agree with germline; a read error may underlie this. The chain carries TRBV4-1 and TRBJ2-5; D uncertain. The germline gives CDR1 MGHRA, CDR2 YSYEKL. The CDR3 covers 14 residues. This CDR3 reads CASSQDPYQENQYF. The CDR3 bases are TGCGCCAGCAGCCAAGACCCGTACCAAGAGAACCAGTACTTC.

This clonotype was counted many times. This chain's CDR3 is CASSLGISTEAFF. As DNA, the CDR3 is TGTGCCAGCAGCTTGGGGATTAGCACTGAAGCTTTCTTT. The genes are TRBV7-2 and TRBJ1-1, with unresolved D. V was cut by 3 bases and J by 4 bases, with 9 bases left in between. CDR1 SGHTA and CDR2 FQGNSA come from the germline V gene. The CDR3 length is 13 residues.

This chain joins TRBV3-2 and TRBJ2-4; TRBD2 reflects the table's D call only, with no check against the DNA. TRBV3-2 is recorded as a pseudogene. This CDR3 contains 17 residues. This CDR3 reads CASSPRLAGGGLNIQYF. DNA of the CDR3: TGTGCCAGCAGCCCCCGACTAGCGGGAGGAGGGTTAAACATTCAGTACTTC.

About this clonotype itself: A read error may produce the germline difference seen at one junction end. The V call is TRBV4-1, the J call TRBJ2-2; TRBD2 might be the D (5 bases). The CDR3 consists of 15 residues. Germline CDR1 and CDR2: MGHRA and YSYEKL. The CDR3 region is CASSRSFGNTGELCF. The CDR3 DNA follows: TGCGCCAGCAGCCGTAGCTTCGGGAACACCGGGGAGCTGTGTTTT.

This clonotype was picked up many times. V is TRBV7-9 and J is TRBJ2-7, with TRBD2 as a possible D gene (6 bases). This CDR3 comprises 16 residues. V was cut by 5 bases and J by 1 base, with 18 bases left in between. Germline CDR1 is SEHNR and CDR2 is FQNEAQ (reference sequence). The chain's CDR3 is CASSPPLVAESYEQYF. The CDR3 DNA reads as TGTGCCAGCAGCCCCCCTCTAGTAGCGGAATCCTACGAGCAGTACTTC.

This clonotype was detected many times. The V call is TRBV7-9, the J call TRBJ2-7; 7 bases are a match to TRBD1. CDR3 length equals 14 residues. The V and J ends lost 4 bases and 5 bases, in that order; junction bases with no gene match: 8. Germline CDR1 is SEHNR and CDR2 is FQNEAQ (reference sequence). CDR3 amino acids: CASSSGDRVDEQYF. The CDR3 DNA follows: TGTGCCAGCAGCTCAGGTGACAGGGTGGACGAGCAGTACTTC.

This clonotype was observed a handful of times. The chain carries TRBV11-2 and TRBJ2-3; D gene ambiguous. V was shortened by 1 base and J by 4 bases, with 9 bases between the two germline ends. This CDR3 has 14 amino acids. Germline assignment: CDR1 SGHAT and CDR2 FQNNGV. The CDR3 sequence is CASSLGAGADTQYF. CDR3 coding DNA: TGTGCCAGCAGCTTAGGGGCTGGGGCAGATACGCAGTATTTT.

This clonotype appeared many times. The V and J genes are TRBV12-3 or TRBV12-4 and TRBJ2-3; 10 bases line up with TRBD2. The CDR3 spans 17 residues. The V and J ends lost 2 bases and 2 bases, in that order; junction bases with no gene match: 7. CDR3 protein: CASSLLLAGSYTDTQYF. Written as DNA, the CDR3 is TGTGCCAGCAGTTTACTACTAGCGGGGTCCTACACAGATACGCAGTATTTT.

Remarks on this clonotype: A much larger clone lies a single base off, so this may be a read error. The chain joins TRBV28 to TRBJ2-7, with D unclear. In germline, CDR1 is MDHEN, CDR2 SYDVKM. The CDR3 covers 15 residues. Trimming took off 3 bases at V and 1 base at J, with 13 bases between the two ends. Here the CDR3 reads CASSLGSSISYEQYF. Written as DNA, the CDR3 is TGTGCCAGCAGTTTGGGGTCCTCGATTTCCTACGAGCAGTACTTC. Filled out from reference TRBV28 and TRBJ2-7, the complete variable domain reads DVKVTQSSRYLVKRTGEKVFLECVQDMDHENMFWYRQDPGLGLRLIYFSYDVKMKEKGDIPEGYSVSREKKERFSLILESASTNQTSMYLCASSLGSSISYEQYFGPGTRLTVT.

The V call is TRBV24-1, the J call TRBJ2-3; 9 positions match TRBD1. This CDR3 has 14 residues. With V trimmed by 5 bases and J by 3 bases, 2 bases remained unmatched. Germline values: CDR1 KGHDR, CDR2 SFDVKD. CDR3 DNA: TGTGCCACCAGTGTTGGGACAGGGACAGATACGCAGTATTTT. This codes for CATSVGTGTDTQYF.

This clonotype was seen ten or more times. CDR3 nucleotides: TGTGCCAGCTCACCTGACTGGCAGGTCACAGATACGCAGTATTTT. Residues: CASSPDWQVTDTQYF. This rearrangement joins TRBV18 to TRBJ2-3; D uncertain. The CDR3 consists of 15 residues. The V gene's germline CDR1 is KGHSH and CDR2 LQKENI. V lost 3 bases, J lost 2 bases, and 12 bases lay in between.

The table lists this clonotype with a few counts. The gene calls are TRBV20-1 and TRBJ2-7; D might be TRBD1 or TRBD2, each matching 5 bases. The ends were cut back, 0 bases at V and 4 bases at J, with 28 bases in the middle. There are 19 residues in the CDR3. Germline V gene lookup returns CDR1 DFQATT and CDR2 SNEGSKA (reference sequence). The CDR3 DNA is TGCAGTGCTAGAGACCCCTTTTCTGAGTGGCGCCCGGGGCGGTACGAGCAGTACTTC. Residues: CSARDPFSEWRPGRYEQYF.

This chain joins TRBV9 and TRBJ2-3; 8 bases align to TRBD2. Trimming removed 4 bases from V and 1 base from J; junction bases left unmatched: 5. The CDR3 covers 15 residues. Germline values: CDR1 SGDLS, CDR2 YYNGEE. The CDR3 reads CASSSPRGGTDTQYF. In DNA, the CDR3 is TGTGCCAGCAGCTCCCCGCGGGGGGGCACAGATACGCAGTATTTT.